This T cell receptor (beta chain) stems from a study of blood T cell repertoires in COVID-19. About the research overall: Samples came from the United States, Italy and Spain, spanning acute and convalescent COVID-19. Sources were T cells, B-cell-depleted T cells, or PBMCs; the material itself was cDNA or gDNA.

Generated by immunoSEQ multiplex PCR, the TCRdb table keeps only in-frame clones and is missing some. Of tens of thousands of clones listed, 80% to 90% are singletons. V shed 4 bases and J 5 bases; nucleotides not matched to a gene: 11. The CDR3 covers 15 residues. Germline V lookup: CDR1 SGDLS, CDR2 YYNGEE. The sample taken for sequencing was peripheral blood. This sequence was found in a human donor in a cohort sampled during active COVID-19. The chain links TRBV9 to TRBJ1-2; the match to TRBD1 covers 7 bases. CDR3 bases: TGTGCCAGCAGCCCACAGACAGGGCCTCCTTATGGCTACACCTTC. Amino acid sequence: CASSPQTGPPYGYTF.